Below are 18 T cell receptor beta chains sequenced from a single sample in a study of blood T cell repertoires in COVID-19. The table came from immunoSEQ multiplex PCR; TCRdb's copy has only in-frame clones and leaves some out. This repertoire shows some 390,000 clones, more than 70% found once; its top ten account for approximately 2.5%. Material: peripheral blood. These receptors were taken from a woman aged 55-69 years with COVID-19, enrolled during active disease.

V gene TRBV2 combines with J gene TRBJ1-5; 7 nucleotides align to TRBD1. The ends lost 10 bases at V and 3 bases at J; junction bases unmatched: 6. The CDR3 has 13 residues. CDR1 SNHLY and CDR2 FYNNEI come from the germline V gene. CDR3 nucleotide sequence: TGTGCCACCGGACAGGAATCCAATCAGCCCCAGCATTTT. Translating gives CATGQESNQPQHF.

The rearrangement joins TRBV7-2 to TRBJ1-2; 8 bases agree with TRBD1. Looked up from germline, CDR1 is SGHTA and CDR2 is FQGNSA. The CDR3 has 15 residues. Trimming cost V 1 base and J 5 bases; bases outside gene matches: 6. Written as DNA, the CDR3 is TGTGCCAGCAGCTTAGGGCAGGGGGCGCCGTATGGCTACACCTTC. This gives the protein CASSLGQGAPYGYTF.

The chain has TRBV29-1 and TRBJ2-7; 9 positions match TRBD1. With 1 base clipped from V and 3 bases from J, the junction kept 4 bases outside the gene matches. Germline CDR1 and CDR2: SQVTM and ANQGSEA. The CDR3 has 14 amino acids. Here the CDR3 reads CSVEGTGEVYEQYF. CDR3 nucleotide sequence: TGCAGCGTTGAAGGGACAGGGGAGGTCTACGAGCAGTACTTC.

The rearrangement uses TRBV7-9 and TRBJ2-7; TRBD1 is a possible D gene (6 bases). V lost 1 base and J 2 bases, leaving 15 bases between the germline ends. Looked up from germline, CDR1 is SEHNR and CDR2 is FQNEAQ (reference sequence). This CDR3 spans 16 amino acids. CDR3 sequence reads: CASSLVSGTLTYEQYF. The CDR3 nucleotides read TGTGCCAGCAGCTTAGTCTCCGGGACACTGACCTACGAGCAGTACTTC.

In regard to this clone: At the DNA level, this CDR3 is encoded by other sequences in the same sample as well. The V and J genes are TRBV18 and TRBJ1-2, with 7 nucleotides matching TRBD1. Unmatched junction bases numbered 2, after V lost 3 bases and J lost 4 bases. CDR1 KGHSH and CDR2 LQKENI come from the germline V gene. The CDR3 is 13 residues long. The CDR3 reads CASSPGTVYGYTF. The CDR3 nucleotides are TGTGCCAGCTCACCGGGGACAGTCTATGGCTACACCTTC.

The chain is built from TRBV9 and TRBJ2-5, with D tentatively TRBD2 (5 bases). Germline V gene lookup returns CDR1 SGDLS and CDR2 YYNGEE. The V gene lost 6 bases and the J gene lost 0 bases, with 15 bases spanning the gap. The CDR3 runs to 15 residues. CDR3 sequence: CASTRAGGYQETQYF. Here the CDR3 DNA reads TGTGCCAGCACTCGGGCGGGTGGGTACCAAGAGACCCAGTACTTC.

DNA of the CDR3: TGTGCCAGTACAAACTACAGGGGTAGCAATCAGCCCCAGCATTTT. Amino acid sequence: CASTNYRGSNQPQHF. V gene TRBV19 combines with J gene TRBJ1-5; 7 nucleotides agree with TRBD1. This CDR3 contains 15 residues. With 7 bases clipped from V and 0 bases from J, the junction kept 6 bases outside the gene matches. CDR1 is LNHDA, CDR2 SQIVND, per germline (reference sequence). The complete variable domain, with remaining parts taken from reference TRBV19 and TRBJ1-5, reads DGGITQSPKYLFRKEGQNVTLSCEQNLNHDAMYWYRQDPGQGLRLIYYSQIVNDFQKGDIAEGYSVSREKKESFPLTVTSAQKNPTAFYLCASTNYRGSNQPQHFGDGTRLSIL.

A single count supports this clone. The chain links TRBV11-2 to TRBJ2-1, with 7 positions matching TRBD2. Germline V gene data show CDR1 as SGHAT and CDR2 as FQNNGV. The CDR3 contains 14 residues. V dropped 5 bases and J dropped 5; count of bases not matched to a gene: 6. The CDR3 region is CASSNRGLDNEQFF. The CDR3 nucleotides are TGTGCCAGCAGCAACCGCGGACTAGACAATGAGCAGTTCTTC.

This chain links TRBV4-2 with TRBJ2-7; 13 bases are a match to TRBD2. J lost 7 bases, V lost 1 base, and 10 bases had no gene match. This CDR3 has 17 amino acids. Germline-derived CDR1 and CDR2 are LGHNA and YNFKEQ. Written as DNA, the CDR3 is TGTGCCAGCAGCCAAGTACGGGCTGGGACTAGCGGGGCAGAGCAGTACTTC. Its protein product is CASSQVRAGTSGAEQYF.

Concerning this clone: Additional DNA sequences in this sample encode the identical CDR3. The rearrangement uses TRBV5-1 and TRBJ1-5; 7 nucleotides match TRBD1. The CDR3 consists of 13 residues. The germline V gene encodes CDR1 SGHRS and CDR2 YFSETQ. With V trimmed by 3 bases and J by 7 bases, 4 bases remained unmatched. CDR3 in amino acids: CASSSQGEQPQHF. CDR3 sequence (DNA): TGCGCCAGCAGCTCCCAGGGGGAGCAGCCCCAGCATTTT. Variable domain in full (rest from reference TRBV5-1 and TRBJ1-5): KAGVTQTPRYLIKTRGQQVTLSCSPISGHRSVSWYQQTPGQGLQFLFEYFSETQRNKGNFPGRFSGRQFSNSRSEMNVSTLELGDSALYLCASSSQGEQPQHFGDGTRLSIL.

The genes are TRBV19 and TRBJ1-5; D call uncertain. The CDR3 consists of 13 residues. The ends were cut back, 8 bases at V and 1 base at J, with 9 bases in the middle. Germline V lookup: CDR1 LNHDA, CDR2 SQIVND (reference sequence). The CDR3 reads CASLKSSNQPQHF. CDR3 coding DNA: TGTGCCAGTTTGAAAAGCAGCAATCAGCCCCAGCATTTT.

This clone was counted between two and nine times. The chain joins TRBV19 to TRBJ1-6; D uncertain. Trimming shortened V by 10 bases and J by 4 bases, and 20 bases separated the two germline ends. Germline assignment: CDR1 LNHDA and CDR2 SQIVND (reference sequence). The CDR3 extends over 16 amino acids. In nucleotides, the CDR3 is TGTGCCACCGGGAGAGGGAGGGTCATGTATAATTCACCCCTCCACTTT. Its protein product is CATGRGRVMYNSPLHF.

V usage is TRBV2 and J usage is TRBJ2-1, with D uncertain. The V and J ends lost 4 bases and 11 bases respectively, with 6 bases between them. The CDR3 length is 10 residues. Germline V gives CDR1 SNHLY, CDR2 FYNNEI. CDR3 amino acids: CASSGAKQFF. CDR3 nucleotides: TGTGCCAGCAGTGGGGCTAAGCAGTTCTTC.

The CDR3 loop is CASSLRQGNQPQHF. CDR3 DNA sequence: TGTGCCAGCAGCCTGAGACAGGGCAATCAGCCCCAGCATTTT. The gene calls are TRBV7-2 and TRBJ1-5; possibly TRBD1 for D (6 bases). The CDR3 extends over 14 amino acids. Germline V CDR1 and CDR2: SGHTA, FQGNSA. Trimming took 5 bases from V and 2 from J, leaving 10 bases between them.

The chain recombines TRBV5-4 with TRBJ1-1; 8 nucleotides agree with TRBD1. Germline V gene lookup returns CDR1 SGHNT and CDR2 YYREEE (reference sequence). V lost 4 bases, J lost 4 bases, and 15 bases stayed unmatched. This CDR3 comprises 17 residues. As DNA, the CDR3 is TGTGCCAGCAGCCCCCAGGGCAGGGGGCGGTCGGGCACTGAAGCTTTCTTT. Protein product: CASSPQGRGRSGTEAFF.

CDR3 region: CASSPYGVTEAFF. The CDR3 DNA follows: TGTGCCAGCAGTCCTTACGGGGTCACTGAAGCTTTCTTT. The chain employs TRBV9 and TRBJ1-1; D is undetermined. Trimming left V 5 bases short and J 4 bases short, with 12 bases between. Per germline, CDR1 SGDLS and CDR2 YYNGEE. There are 13 residues in the CDR3.

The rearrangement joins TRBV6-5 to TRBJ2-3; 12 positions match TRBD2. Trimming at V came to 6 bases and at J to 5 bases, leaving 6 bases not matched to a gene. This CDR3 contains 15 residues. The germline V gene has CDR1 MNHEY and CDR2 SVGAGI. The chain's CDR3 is CASRRLAGEGDTQYF. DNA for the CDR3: TGTGCCAGCAGGCGACTAGCGGGGGAGGGAGATACGCAGTATTTT.

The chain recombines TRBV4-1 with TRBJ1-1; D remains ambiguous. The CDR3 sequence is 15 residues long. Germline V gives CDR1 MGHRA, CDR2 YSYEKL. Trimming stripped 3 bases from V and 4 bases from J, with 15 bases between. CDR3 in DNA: TGCGCCAGCAGCCAGAACCGGGATCGGGGCACTGAAGCTTTCTTT. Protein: CASSQNRDRGTEAFF.